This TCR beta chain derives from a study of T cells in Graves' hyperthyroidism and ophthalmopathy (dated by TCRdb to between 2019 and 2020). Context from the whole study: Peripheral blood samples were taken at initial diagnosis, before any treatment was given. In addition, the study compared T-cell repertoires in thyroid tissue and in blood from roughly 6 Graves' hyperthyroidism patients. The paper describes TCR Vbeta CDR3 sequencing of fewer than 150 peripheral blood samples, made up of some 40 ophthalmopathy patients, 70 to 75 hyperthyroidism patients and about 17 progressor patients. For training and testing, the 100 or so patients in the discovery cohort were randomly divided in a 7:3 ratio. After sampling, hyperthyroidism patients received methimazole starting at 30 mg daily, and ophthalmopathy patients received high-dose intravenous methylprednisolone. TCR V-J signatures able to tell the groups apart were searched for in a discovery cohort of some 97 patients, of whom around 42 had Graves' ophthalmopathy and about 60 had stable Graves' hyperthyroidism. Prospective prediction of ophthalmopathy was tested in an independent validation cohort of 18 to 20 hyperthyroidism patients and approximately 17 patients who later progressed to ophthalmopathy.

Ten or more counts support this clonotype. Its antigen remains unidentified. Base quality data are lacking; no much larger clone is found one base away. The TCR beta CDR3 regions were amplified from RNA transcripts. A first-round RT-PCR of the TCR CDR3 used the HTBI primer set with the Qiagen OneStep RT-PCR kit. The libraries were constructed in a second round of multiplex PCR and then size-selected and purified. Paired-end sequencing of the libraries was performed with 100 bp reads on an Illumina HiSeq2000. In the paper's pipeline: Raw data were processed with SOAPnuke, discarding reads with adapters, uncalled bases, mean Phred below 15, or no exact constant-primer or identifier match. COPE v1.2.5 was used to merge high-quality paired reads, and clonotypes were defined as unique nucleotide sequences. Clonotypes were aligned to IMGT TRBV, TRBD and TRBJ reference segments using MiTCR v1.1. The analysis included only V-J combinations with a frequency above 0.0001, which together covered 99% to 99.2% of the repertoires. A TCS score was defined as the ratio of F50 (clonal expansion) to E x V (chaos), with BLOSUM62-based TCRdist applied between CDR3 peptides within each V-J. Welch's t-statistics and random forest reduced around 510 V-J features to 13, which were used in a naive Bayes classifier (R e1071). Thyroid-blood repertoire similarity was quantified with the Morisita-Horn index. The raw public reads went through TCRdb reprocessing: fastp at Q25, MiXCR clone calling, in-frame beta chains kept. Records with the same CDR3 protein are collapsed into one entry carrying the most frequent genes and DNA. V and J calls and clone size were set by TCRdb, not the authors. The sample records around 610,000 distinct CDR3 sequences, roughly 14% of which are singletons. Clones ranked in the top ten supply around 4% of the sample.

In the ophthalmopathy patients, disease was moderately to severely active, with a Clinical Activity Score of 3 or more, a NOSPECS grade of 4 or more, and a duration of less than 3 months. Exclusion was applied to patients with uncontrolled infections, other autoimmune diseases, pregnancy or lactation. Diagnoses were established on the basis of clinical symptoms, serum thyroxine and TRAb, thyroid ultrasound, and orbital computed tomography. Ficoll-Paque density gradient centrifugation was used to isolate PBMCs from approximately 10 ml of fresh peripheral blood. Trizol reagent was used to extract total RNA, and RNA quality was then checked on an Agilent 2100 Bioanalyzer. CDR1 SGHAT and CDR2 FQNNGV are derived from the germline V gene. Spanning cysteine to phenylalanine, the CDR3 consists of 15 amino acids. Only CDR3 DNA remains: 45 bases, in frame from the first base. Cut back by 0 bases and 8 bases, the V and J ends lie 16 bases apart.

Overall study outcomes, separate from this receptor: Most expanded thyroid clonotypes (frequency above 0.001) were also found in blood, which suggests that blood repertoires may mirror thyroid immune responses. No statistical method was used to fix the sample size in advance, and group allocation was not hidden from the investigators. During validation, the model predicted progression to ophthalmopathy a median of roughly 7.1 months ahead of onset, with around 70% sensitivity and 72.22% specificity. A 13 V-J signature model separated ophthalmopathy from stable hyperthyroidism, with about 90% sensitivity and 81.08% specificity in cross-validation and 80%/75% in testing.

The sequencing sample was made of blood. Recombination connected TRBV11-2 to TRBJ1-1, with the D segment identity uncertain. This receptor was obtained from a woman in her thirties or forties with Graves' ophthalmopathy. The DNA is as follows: TGTGCCAGCAGCTTAGATCTGGGCAGGCTGGGCGAAGCTTTCTTT. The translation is CASSLDLGRLGEAFF.